The 20 T cell receptor beta chains below all came from one sample that was sequenced in a study of blood T cells in healthy people across ages. Alongside a J-beta primer mix, a sample-barcoded 5' primer served in a second PCR lasting 7 to 11 cycles. Each CDR3 protein is one row after TCRdb ran MiXCR on the 5' RACE reads. The repertoire holds 700,000 to 850,000 distinct CDR3 sequences, less than 70% seen once, with about 38% in the top ten. Sequenced input: blood. These receptors were collected from a man at least 80 years old in good health.

This clonotype has only a few counts. The chain carries TRBV5-1 and TRBJ2-7; TRBD1 matches 8 bases. CDR1 and CDR2 (germline): SGHRS, YFSETQ. The J segment lost 6 bases and the V segment lost 3 bases, leaving 8 bases of the junction unmatched. The CDR3 consists of 14 residues. The CDR3 coding sequence is TGCGCCAGCAGCTCGGGACAGGACTACTCCGAGCAGTACTTC. Its translation is CASSSGQDYSEQYF.

This chain uses TRBV28 with TRBJ1-5; D is possibly TRBD1 (5 bases). The germline CDR1 and CDR2 sequences are MDHEN and SYDVKM. This CDR3 is built from 16 residues. V lost 1 base, J lost 3 bases, and 13 bases lay in between. The CDR3 spells CASSLFLAGNNQPQHF. The DNA for the CDR3 is TGTGCCAGCAGTTTATTCCTGGCAGGGAACAATCAGCCCCAGCATTTT. Drawing the rest from reference TRBV28 and TRBJ1-5, the complete variable domain is DVKVTQSSRYLVKRTGEKVFLECVQDMDHENMFWYRQDPGLGLRLIYFSYDVKMKEKGDIPEGYSVSREKKERFSLILESASTNQTSMYLCASSLFLAGNNQPQHFGDGTRLSIL.

The chain links TRBV20-1 to TRBJ2-3; TRBD1 matches 11 bases. With 6 bases clipped from V and 1 base from J, the junction kept 3 bases outside the gene matches. The germline V gene has CDR1 DFQATT and CDR2 SNEGSKA (reference sequence). This CDR3 has 14 residues. The CDR3 spells CSAQDRGRTDTQYF. CDR3 coding DNA: TGCAGTGCCCAGGACAGGGGGCGCACAGATACGCAGTATTTT.

The chain employs TRBV7-8 and TRBJ1-2, with a possible D match to TRBD1 (5 bases). V shed 3 bases and J shed 4 bases, with 12 bases lying between them. There are 14 residues in the CDR3. Germline V gives CDR1 SGHVS, CDR2 FQNEAQ. The CDR3 bases are TGTGCCAGCAGCTTGGAGGATAGGGGCTATGGCTACACCTTC. It encodes CASSLEDRGYGYTF.

The chain links TRBV5-1 to TRBJ2-1; 7 bases are a match to TRBD1. Losses at the gene ends were 4 bases for V and 2 bases for J; bases not matched to a gene: 6. There are 15 residues in the CDR3. Per germline, CDR1 SGHRS and CDR2 YFSETQ. The CDR3 loop reads CASSPQTGTYNEQFF. The CDR3 DNA reads TGCGCCAGCAGCCCCCAGACAGGGACCTACAATGAGCAGTTCTTC. Variable domain in full (rest from reference TRBV5-1 and TRBJ2-1): KAGVTQTPRYLIKTRGQQVTLSCSPISGHRSVSWYQQTPGQGLQFLFEYFSETQRNKGNFPGRFSGRQFSNSRSEMNVSTLELGDSALYLCASSPQTGTYNEQFFGPGTRLTVL.

In this sample, this clonotype turned up many times. This rearrangement joins TRBV7-9 to TRBJ1-2; tentative D call: TRBD1 (6 bases). Germline V gives CDR1 SEHNR, CDR2 FQNEAQ (reference sequence). V was clipped by 6 bases and J by 5 bases, with 13 bases between them. The CDR3 runs 13 residues. The CDR3 protein is CASRPGQNYGYTF. The CDR3 DNA is TGTGCCAGCAGACCCGGACAGAATTATGGCTACACCTTC.

V usage is TRBV29-1 and J usage is TRBJ2-2; D perhaps matches TRBD1 (7 bases). V shed 4 bases and J shed 1 base, with 13 bases lying between them. This CDR3 is 15 amino acids long. Germline V gene lookup returns CDR1 SQVTM and CDR2 ANQGSEA. The CDR3 is CSVGGDRENTGELFF. For the CDR3, the DNA is TGCAGCGTTGGGGGGGACAGAGAGAACACCGGGGAGCTGTTTTTT.

This clonotype has a single count. J is TRBJ2-3 and V is TRBV18; D may be TRBD2 (6 bases). Trimming removed 5 bases from V and 6 bases from J, with 18 bases in between. This CDR3 region has 15 residues. Germline V gene sequence: CDR1 KGHSH, CDR2 LQKENI. CDR3 nucleotides: TGTGCCAGCTCATCGATCCCTAGCGCCCCTGATACGCAGTATTTT. This encodes CASSSIPSAPDTQYF.

The chain recombines TRBV4-1 with TRBJ2-5; D may be TRBD2 (5 bases). Near its end, the DNA agrees better with TRBJ2-7, so the J call may be wrong. Germline CDR1 reads MGHRA; CDR2 reads YSYEKL. This CDR3 has 15 amino acids. The CDR3 DNA sequence: TGCGCCAGCAGCCAACTAGCCCCTTTAAGCTACGAGCAGTACTTC. Translating gives CASSQLAPLSYEQYF.

The V gene is TRBV12-3 or TRBV12-4, the J gene TRBJ2-5, with D maybe TRBD2 (7 bases). The tail of the sequence fits TRBJ2-7 better, so the J call may be wrong. This CDR3 comprises 12 residues. DNA of the CDR3: TGTGCCAGCGGGGGGGGCTCTCACGAGCAGTACTTC. This translates into CASGGGSHEQYF.

The chain couples TRBV20-1 to TRBJ2-1; TRBD2 aligns across 13 bases. This CDR3 comprises 15 residues. CDR1 and CDR2 from the germline V gene are DFQATT and SNEGSKA (reference sequence). V lost 6 bases to trimming and J lost 5 bases; unmatched junction nucleotides: 7. CDR3 sequence reads: CSAPGLAGKNNEQFF. CDR3 in DNA: TGCAGTGCCCCGGGACTAGCGGGGAAGAACAATGAGCAGTTCTTC.

This clonotype turned up a few times. This rearrangement joins TRBV28 to TRBJ2-7; 10 positions agree with TRBD1. Germline V gene data show CDR1 as MDHEN and CDR2 as SYDVKM. The trim removed 5 bases at V and 1 base at J, leaving 2 bases unmatched. CDR3 length: 14 amino acids. The CDR3 spells CASSKGQGSYEQYF. The DNA for the CDR3 is TGTGCCAGCAGTAAGGGACAGGGGTCCTACGAGCAGTACTTC.

This clonotype was picked up one time. The genes are TRBV20-1 and TRBJ2-2, with D unclear. This CDR3 is built from 16 residues. The germline V and J ends were trimmed by 7 bases and 2 bases, with 20 bases remaining between them. Germline lookup yields CDR1 DFQATT and CDR2 SNEGSKA (reference sequence). The CDR3 sequence is CSVRLHGGANTGELFF. CDR3 sequence (DNA): TGCAGTGTTAGGCTCCATGGCGGAGCAAACACCGGGGAGCTGTTTTTT.

This clonotype has a handful of counts. This sequence joins TRBV29-1 and TRBJ2-1; 7 bases are a match to TRBD2. The germline gives CDR1 SQVTM, CDR2 ANQGSEA. This CDR3 is 13 amino acids long. V shed 8 bases, J shed 9 bases, and the junction held 13 bases outside the gene matches. CDR3 sequence: CSYVRTSMGEQFF. The CDR3 DNA reads TGCAGCTATGTCAGGACTAGTATGGGTGAGCAGTTCTTC.

V is TRBV12-3 or TRBV12-4 and J is TRBJ2-7; 11 bases match TRBD1. This CDR3 has 14 amino acids. V gave up 4 bases and J gave up 7 bases; unmatched junction bases: 6. DNA of the CDR3: TGTGCCAGCAGTTCCAGAGGGACAGGGGGTGAGCAGTACTTC. Protein: CASSSRGTGGEQYF.

This clonotype turned up a few times. The chain uses TRBV7-3 and TRBJ2-3, with a tentative D call TRBD2 (5 bases). In germline, CDR1 is SGHTA, CDR2 FQGTGA. V lost 1 base and J lost 6, with 8 bases in between. The CDR3 runs to 13 residues. For the CDR3, the DNA is TGTGCCAGCAGCTTAATGGTAGCGGATACGCAGTATTTT. It encodes CASSLMVADTQYF.

The J gene is TRBJ2-4, the V gene TRBV3-1, with 8 bases matching TRBD2. V gave up 4 bases and J gave up 0 bases; unmatched junction bases: 5. Germline assignment: CDR1 LGHDT and CDR2 YNNKEL (reference sequence). This CDR3 comprises 16 residues. CDR3 DNA sequence: TGTGCCAGCAGCCGGGGACTAGACTTAGCCAAAAACATTCAGTACTTC. This codes for CASSRGLDLAKNIQYF.

This clonotype occurred once. V usage is TRBV5-1 and J usage is TRBJ2-7; D uncertain. The germline V gene encodes CDR1 SGHRS and CDR2 YFSETQ. V was trimmed by 0 bases and J by 0 bases, leaving 13 bases between them. CDR3 length: 16 amino acids. CDR3 coding DNA: TGCGCCAGCAGCTTGGAAGGAAGCCGCGTCTCCTACGAGCAGTACTTC. It codes for CASSLEGSRVSYEQYF. Full variable domain (outside the CDR3, taken from reference TRBV5-1 and TRBJ2-7): KAGVTQTPRYLIKTRGQQVTLSCSPISGHRSVSWYQQTPGQGLQFLFEYFSETQRNKGNFPGRFSGRQFSNSRSEMNVSTLELGDSALYLCASSLEGSRVSYEQYFGPGTRLTVT.

V gene TRBV24-1 combines with J gene TRBJ2-1; no firm D call. Per germline, CDR1 KGHDR and CDR2 SFDVKD. The CDR3 extends over 13 amino acids. Trimming took off 5 bases at V and 2 bases at J, with 6 bases between the two ends. CDR3 loop: CATSGATYNEQFF. In DNA, the CDR3 is TGTGCCACCAGTGGGGCCACCTACAATGAGCAGTTCTTC.

This chain links TRBV20-1 with TRBJ2-7, with 13 bases fitting TRBD2. The better agreement between TRBJ2-5 and the DNA end casts doubt on the J call. Germline lookup yields CDR1 DFQATT and CDR2 SNEGSKA (reference sequence). This CDR3 is 16 amino acids long. DNA of the CDR3: TGCAGTGCTAGAGATCTCGGACTAGCGGGAGTAAAGACCCAGTACTTC. Residues: CSARDLGLAGVKTQYF.